This TCR beta chain comes out of a study of T-cell reconstitution after alpha-beta-depleted transplantation in children. Germline loops: CDR1 KGHDR, CDR2 SFDVKD. J gave up 0 bases and V 2 bases, and 5 bases lay outside the gene matches. The CDR3 covers 17 residues. Unique molecular identifiers were incorporated into the prepared TCRbeta library. One entry per CDR3 protein, called by TCRdb with MiXCR from the PCR reads. Here the sample spans about 610,000 distinct CDR3 sequences, about 10% being singletons. Sample: PBMCs from the stem cell graft donor, taken from the stem cell graft. The clonotype originates from a human donor who donated a stem cell graft to a child with acute myeloid leukemia. The V gene is TRBV24-1, the J gene TRBJ1-3; 8 bases agree with TRBD1. CDR3 sequence: CATSDSGTGVSGNTIYF. CDR3 nucleotides: TGTGCCACCAGTGATTCCGGGACAGGTGTCTCTGGAAACACCATATATTTT.